The clone carrying this T cell receptor beta chain was counted a few times. Its antigen is unidentified. Stated time point: sample taken at primary tumor resection. Tumor, nontumor lung or frozen PBMC supplied whole RNA that was sequenced unsorted. Just over 70 TRACERx patients with early, untreated non-small cell lung cancer donated samples. This sample stems from a study of spatial heterogeneity in lung cancer. Study-level information: A consistent excess of beta-chain over alpha-chain sequences was detected. Raw reads contained each unique TCR and UMI combination more than ten times on average. Points from the study as a whole: Tumor TCRs that were ubiquitous and expanded showed up in blood more at resection than follow-up.

The germline gives CDR1 SEHNR, CDR2 FQNEAQ (reference sequence). The V and J ends lost 5 bases and 3 bases respectively, with 11 bases between them. The CDR3 length is 14 residues. MiXCR, applied by TCRdb to the 5' RACE reads, yields one record per CDR3 protein. The data show almost 75,000 distinct CDR3 sequences, more than 10% seen once. The chain uses TRBV7-9 and TRBJ1-5; a weak D match, TRBD1 (6 bases). The sample here was PBMCs, taken at surgery. This TCR came from a male donor with early-stage non-small cell lung cancer. In nucleotides, the CDR3 is TGTGCCAGCAGCCGACAGGTGGACAATCAGCCCCAGCATTTT. This codes for CASSRQVDNQPQHF.